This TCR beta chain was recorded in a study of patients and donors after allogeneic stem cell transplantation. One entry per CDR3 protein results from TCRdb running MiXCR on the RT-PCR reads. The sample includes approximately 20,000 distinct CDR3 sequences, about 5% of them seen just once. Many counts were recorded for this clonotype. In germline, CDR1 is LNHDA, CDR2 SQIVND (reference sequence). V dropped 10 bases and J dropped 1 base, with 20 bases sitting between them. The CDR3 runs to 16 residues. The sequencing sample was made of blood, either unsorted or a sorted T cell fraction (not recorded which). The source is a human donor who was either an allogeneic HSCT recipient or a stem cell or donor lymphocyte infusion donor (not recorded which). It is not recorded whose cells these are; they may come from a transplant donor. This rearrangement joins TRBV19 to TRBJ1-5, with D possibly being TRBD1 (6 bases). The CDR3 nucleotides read TGTGCCACCAACCGCCGGGGGGCATCGAGCAATCAGCCCCAGCATTTT. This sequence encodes CATNRRGASSNQPQHF.